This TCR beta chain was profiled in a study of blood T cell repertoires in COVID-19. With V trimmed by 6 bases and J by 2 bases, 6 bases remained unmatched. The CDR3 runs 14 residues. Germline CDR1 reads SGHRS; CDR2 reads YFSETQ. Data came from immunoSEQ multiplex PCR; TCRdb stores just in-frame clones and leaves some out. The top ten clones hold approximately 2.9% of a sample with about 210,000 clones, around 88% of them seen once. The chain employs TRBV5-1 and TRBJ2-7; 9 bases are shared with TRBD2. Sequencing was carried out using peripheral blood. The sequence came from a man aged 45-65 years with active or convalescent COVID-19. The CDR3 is CASNAGLATYEQYF. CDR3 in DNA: TGCGCCAGCAATGCGGGACTAGCTACCTACGAGCAGTACTTC.